This T cell receptor beta chain was documented in a study of chemoradiotherapy in HPV16-positive cancers. Germline CDR1 SGHTA, CDR2 FQGTGA. This CDR3 spans 15 amino acids. Losses at the gene ends were 3 bases for V and 3 bases for J; bases not matched to a gene: 6. Produced via immunoSEQ multiplex PCR; TCRdb's table is partial and in-frame only. The sample contains under 3,500 clones, approximately 90% of which appear only once. The sequence was collected from a human donor with HPV-associated anogenital cancer. This chain connects TRBV7-3 to TRBJ2-7; 9 nucleotides align to TRBD1. The specimen was tumor tissue, collected from a patient who underwent chemoradiotherapy. CDR3 amino acids: CASSLTGGALYEQYF. The CDR3 DNA reads TGTGCCAGCAGCTTGACAGGGGGGGCTCTCTACGAGCAGTACTTC. The full variable domain, with the rest looked up from reference TRBV7-3 and TRBJ2-7, is GAGVSQTPSNKVTEKGKYVELRCDPISGHTALYWYRQSLGQGPEFLIYFQGTGAADDSGLPNDRFFAVRPEGSVSTLKIQRTERGDSAVYLCASSLTGGALYEQYFGPGTRLTVT.